The TCR beta chain described here comes from a study of T cells in Graves' hyperthyroidism and ophthalmopathy. Amplified regions were TCR beta CDR3 sequences from RNA transcripts. The HTBI set primed first-round TCR CDR3 RT-PCR. TCRdb reprocessed the multiplex PCR reads with MiXCR, giving one entry per CDR3 protein. The repertoire holds under 350,000 distinct CDR3 sequences, with 17% as singletons. In germline, CDR1 is SNHLY, CDR2 FYNNEI. Trimming removed 7 bases from V and 7 bases from J; junction bases left unmatched: 8. This CDR3 has 14 residues. This clonotype was observed at least ten times. For ophthalmopathy patients, the Clinical Activity Score was at least 3 and the NOSPECS grade at least 4; duration was under 3 months. Thyroid ultrasound and orbital computed tomography, with clinical symptoms and serum thyroxine and TRAb, informed diagnoses. The PBMCs studied were ones that came from 8 to 10 ml fresh peripheral blood.

The chain recombines TRBV2 with TRBJ2-1; 9 nucleotides agree with TRBD1. This sequence was found in an older woman with Graves' ophthalmopathy. The specimen sequenced was blood. The CDR3 DNA reads TGTGCCAGCAAGTCGGGACAGGGACTGAATGAGCAGTTCTTC. The encoded protein is CASKSGQGLNEQFF.